The 8 T cell receptor beta chains in this list originate from one sample, sequenced in a study of spatial heterogeneity in lung cancer. Time point given: sample taken at primary tumor resection. Each CDR3 protein gets one entry after TCRdb re-called the 5' RACE reads with MiXCR. This table holds fewer than 45,000 distinct CDR3 sequences, approximately 6.3% found once. The starting material was PBMCs, obtained at surgery. These receptors were collected from a female donor with early-stage non-small cell lung cancer.

A remark on this clonotype: Relative to the germline gene, one junction end is altered; a read error may explain this. The V call is TRBV9, the J call TRBJ2-1; 9 positions match TRBD2. Per germline, CDR1 SGDLS and CDR2 YYNGEE. This CDR3 is 18 amino acids long. The CDR3 coding sequence is TGTGTCAGCAGCTTAAGGGCTAGCGGGACCCGCTCCTACAATGAGCAGTTCTTC. It specifies CVSSLRASGTRSYNEQFF.

CDR3 coding DNA: TGTGCCAGCAGCCAGGGTGGACAGGGGAATAATTCACCCCTCCACTTT. It is translated as CASSQGGQGNNSPLHF. The chain recombines TRBV3-1 with TRBJ1-6; TRBD1 agrees at 9 bases. The CDR3 totals 16 residues. CDR1 LGHDT and CDR2 YNNKEL come from the germline V gene (reference sequence). J gave up 5 bases and V 3 bases, and 5 bases lay outside the gene matches.

This clonotype was recorded at least ten times. The chain employs TRBV28 and TRBJ2-5; no clear D gene. The germline V gene encodes CDR1 MDHEN and CDR2 SYDVKM. Trimming stripped 5 bases from V and 5 bases from J, with 15 bases between. The CDR3 totals 14 residues. CDR3: CASSPIVRLETQYF. Written as DNA, the CDR3 is TGTGCCAGCAGTCCCATCGTCAGACTCGAGACCCAGTACTTC. Together with reference TRBV28 and TRBJ2-5, the CDR3 gives the full variable domain: DVKVTQSSRYLVKRTGEKVFLECVQDMDHENMFWYRQDPGLGLRLIYFSYDVKMKEKGDIPEGYSVSREKKERFSLILESASTNQTSMYLCASSPIVRLETQYFGPGTRLLVL.

In this sample, this clonotype turned up a few times. The rearrangement uses TRBV18 and TRBJ2-7, with D possibly matching TRBD2 (6 bases). Germline values: CDR1 KGHSH, CDR2 LQKENI. The CDR3 is 12 residues long. V was shortened by 3 bases and J by 6 bases, with 9 bases between the two germline ends. The CDR3 is CASSPRGGEQYF. The CDR3 DNA follows: TGTGCCAGCTCACCGAGGGGAGGCGAGCAGTACTTC.

The chain is built from TRBV7-6 and TRBJ1-3, with D unclear. V was shortened by 5 bases and J by 4 bases, with 18 bases between the two germline ends. The CDR3 runs 16 residues. Germline CDR1 SGHVS, CDR2 FNYEAQ. The CDR3 here is CASSLAASETGNTIYF. The CDR3 nucleotides are TGTGCCAGCAGCCTCGCCGCCAGTGAAACCGGAAACACCATATATTTT.

J is TRBJ1-2 and V is TRBV2, with D hard to call. CDR1 SNHLY and CDR2 FYNNEI come from the germline V gene. The CDR3 spans 12 residues. Trimming removed 0 bases from V and 6 bases from J, with 5 bases in between. The CDR3 nucleotides read TGTGCCAGCAGTGAAGCGGAGAATGGCTACACCTTC. Protein product: CASSEAENGYTF.

The rearrangement links TRBV27 to TRBJ2-5, with TRBD2 matching over 14 bases. Germline trimming cut 4 bases from V and 4 bases from J; bases unmatched to any gene: 8. The CDR3 totals 17 residues. CDR1 and CDR2 (germline): MNHEY, SMNVEV (reference sequence). In nucleotides, the CDR3 is TGTGCCAGCAGTTCGAATCTCGGGACTAGCGGGGGAGAGACCCAGTACTTC. This encodes CASSSNLGTSGGETQYF.

This chain uses TRBV11-2 with TRBJ2-3; 7 positions match TRBD1. Germline CDR1 is SGHAT and CDR2 is FQNNGV. J gave up 5 bases and V 3 bases, and 8 bases lay outside the gene matches. CDR3 length: 15 residues. CDR3 DNA: TGTGCCAGCAGCTTGGTGGACAGGCCAGGAGATACGCAGTATTTT. Its protein is CASSLVDRPGDTQYF. The full variable domain, rest sourced from reference TRBV11-2 and TRBJ2-3, is EAGVAQSPRYKIIEKRQSVAFWCNPISGHATLYWYQQILGQGPKLLIQFQNNGVVDDSQLPKDRFSAERLKGVDSTLKIQPAKLEDSAVYLCASSLVDRPGDTQYFGPGTRLTVL.